This TCR beta chain stems from a study of cytomegalovirus exposure and HLA in healthy donors. The PCR was carried out with 60 Vbeta primers and 13 Jbeta primers. Original analysis: In a later analysis, some 80 million unique TCR beta chains included roughly 11 million shared by two or more donors. Profiling relied on immunoSEQ multiplex PCR, and the TCRdb table lists in-frame clones only, not all of them. The V and J calls and clone size are taken from that table; D and trimming were inferred from the DNA. The data hold approximately 95,000 clones, with over 70% observed a single time. The CDR3 has 14 amino acids. V lost 8 bases, J lost 0 bases, and 10 bases lay in between. Germline loops: CDR1 SNHLY, CDR2 FYNNEI. This clone was counted a few times.

This sequence was found in a young man in good health and CMV-seropositive. Sequenced material: PBMCs. This rearrangement joins TRBV2 to TRBJ1-4; D is uncertain. CDR3 sequence: CASVWAATNEKLFF. CDR3 DNA: TGTGCCAGCGTCTGGGCAGCAACTAATGAAAAACTGTTTTTT.